This T cell receptor beta chain is from a study of graft-versus-host responses after intestinal transplantation. Overall study: Transplant types were multivisceral, liver-intestinal, or isolated intestinal.

Libraries were prepared by immunoSEQ multiplex PCR; TCRdb keeps only in-frame clonotypes and omits some of them. In the table there are roughly 120,000 clones, 90% of which are singletons. This clone turned up a few times. The antigen is undetermined. Study outcomes and limitations: The highest levels of circulating GvH clones went along with early declines in HvG clones after transplant.

This material consisted of unstimulated CD4+ T cells sorted from spleen or lymph node cells, taken before intestinal transplant. The receptor comes from a human donor who received an intestinal transplant.

Here the CDR3 reads CAWSVFFSPGNGYTF. CDR3 DNA: TGTGCCTGGAGTGTATTCTTTTCTCCGGGAAACGGCTACACCTTC. The chain couples TRBV30 to TRBJ1-2; no clear D gene. The CDR3 spans 15 residues. V shed 0 bases and J shed 8 bases, with 19 bases lying between them. The germline CDR1 and CDR2 sequences are GTSNPN and SVGIG (reference sequence). Supplemented by reference TRBV30 and TRBJ1-2, the full variable domain reads SQTIHQWPATLVQPVGSPLSLECTVEGTSNPNLYWYRQAAGRGLQLLFYSVGIGQISSEVPQNLSASRPQDRQFILSSKKLLLSDSGFYLCAWSVFFSPGNGYTFGSGTRLTVV.